This TCR beta chain was profiled in a study of blood T cell repertoires in COVID-19. At the level of the study: PBMCs, B-cell-depleted T cells, or T cells were the source of the cDNA or gDNA that made up the material.

The V end was cut by 2 bases, the J end by 0 bases, with 10 bases between. The CDR3 loop spans 15 amino acids. Germline CDR1 reads MNHEY; CDR2 reads SMNVEV (reference sequence). TCRdb keeps only in-frame clones here, not all; method: immunoSEQ multiplex PCR. This sample carries 140,000 to 150,000 clones, roughly 91% of them seen once, and the ten largest clones take 2.5% to 3.5%. This rearrangement joins TRBV27 to TRBJ2-5, with D possibly being TRBD2 (7 bases). Source material: peripheral blood. This clonotype originated in a man aged 55 to 70 with active or convalescent COVID-19. CDR3 in amino acids: CASSLTGGHQETQYF. Here the CDR3 DNA reads TGTGCCAGCAGTTTAACGGGGGGCCACCAAGAGACCCAGTACTTC.